A selection of T cell receptor beta chains follows, all from one sample in a study of T cells in Graves' hyperthyroidism and ophthalmopathy. TCRdb reanalysed the multiplex PCR reads using MiXCR and keeps one entry per CDR3 protein. The sample yields 700,000 or so distinct CDR3 sequences, about 15% seen once. Sequencing used blood. The receptor source for this set is a man between 18 and 35 years old with Graves' hyperthyroidism. The CDR3 runs from the conserved cysteine through the conserved F or W. The size field is filled for only some rows; it gives once, few, many or a size class.

j_call v_call cdr3_length clone_size cdr3_aa
TRBJ1-5 TRBV28 14 many CASSRTAAIQPQHF
TRBJ1-5 TRBV24-1 19 - CATSGQRDRRGGGNQPQHF
TRBJ2-7 TRBV27 13 - CASTRVGGTEQYF
TRBJ2-1 TRBV7-8 14 many CASSPTAAAREQFF
TRBJ2-7 TRBV18 14 - CASSRSTMGYEQYF
TRBJ1-5 TRBV6-2/TRBV6-3 15 many CASSWGTDSNQPQHF
TRBJ2-2 TRBV20-1 13 - CSARDVGTGELFF
TRBJ1-1 TRBV20-1 15 - CSARAPRYSLPEAFF
TRBJ2-1 TRBV2 15 - CANRHRGSGISEQFF
TRBJ2-5 TRBV24-1 15 few CATSDSRLAWETQYF
TRBJ2-7 TRBV5-1 15 - CASSLGTSGFHEQYF
TRBJ2-7 TRBV10-3 15 many CAISDRNHKPYEQYF
TRBJ2-1 TRBV6-1 14 - CASVATGSYNEQFF
TRBJ1-4 TRBV20-1 13 - CSATTGGAEKLFF
TRBJ2-3 TRBV29-1 18 - CSVVGPSGRAEEKDTQYF
TRBJ2-2 TRBV28 15 many CASSLSGSGTGELFF
TRBJ1-3 TRBV6-1 16 many CASSEAASSSGNTIYF
TRBJ2-7 TRBV10-1 14 many CAKPPGRTFYEQYF
TRBJ1-1 TRBV7-8 14 - CAILMSGFGTEAFF
TRBJ2-3 TRBV2 14 many CASSRTGVTDTQYF
TRBJ2-1 TRBV12-3/TRBV12-4 15 many CASSPPGHLRDEQFF
TRBJ1-5 TRBV12-3/TRBV12-4 15 many CASSSRDRDRQPQHF
TRBJ2-2 TRBV28 15 few CASSTPGLNTGELFF
TRBJ1-3 TRBV2 11 - CASSERGTIYF
TRBJ2-3 TRBV29-1 14 few CSSATGVRVDTQYF
TRBJ2-1 TRBV5-4 16 - CASSPVSGELGVEQFF
TRBJ2-7 TRBV28 14 many CASSRGDKDYEQYF
TRBJ2-1 TRBV2 15 - CASSEGVVSGNEQFF
TRBJ2-3 TRBV7-3 17 few CASSSGLTSGGTDTQYF
TRBJ2-5 TRBV5-1 15 few CASSLTQGTNKTQYF
TRBJ2-1 TRBV5-1 15 - CASSLAGRARDEQFF
TRBJ2-3 TRBV30 13 many CAWSGEITDTQYF